This T cell receptor (beta chain) was captured in a study of blood T cell repertoires in COVID-19. Study as a whole: Material from acute and convalescent COVID-19 was sourced from the United States, Italy and Spain. In each case, the material was cDNA or gDNA derived from T cells, B-cell-depleted T cells, or PBMCs.

Per the authors' pipeline: Nucleated cell counts were estimated from reference gene primer amplification. Sequencing was performed with immunoSEQ multiplex PCR; in TCRdb, only in-frame clones are kept and a portion is missing. V and J calls and clone size are as listed in that table; D and trimming were resolved from the DNA. The sample yields hundreds of thousands of clones, 75% to 90% seen once. J lost 5 bases, V lost 3 bases, and 3 bases had no gene match. The length of the CDR3 is 13 residues. Germline V lookup: CDR1 SGHAT, CDR2 FQNNGV. Sequencing was performed on peripheral blood. This chain links TRBV11-2 with TRBJ2-7, with TRBD2 identical over 8 bases. The source of this sequence is a woman in her twenties or thirties with active or convalescent COVID-19. The CDR3 DNA reads TGTGCCAGCAGCTTCGGGGGGGTCCACGAGCAGTACTTC. Translating gives CASSFGGVHEQYF.